This TCR beta chain came from a study of cytomegalovirus exposure and HLA in healthy donors. Study-wide context: HLA-typed donors were the source of about 85 million unique TCRs held in an early data release. Study-level findings and limits: A prior analysis recorded that most TCR beta V segments were productive about 90% or about 30% of the time.

As to this clone: Its antigen is as yet unknown.

13 Jbeta primers and 60 Vbeta primers were used for the PCR. Repertoires were generated with immunoSEQ multiplex PCR, while TCRdb's copy carries only in-frame clones and drops some. The sample lists approximately 160,000 clones, roughly 77% seen once, with around 4.9% in the top ten. The CDR3 totals 16 residues. The V end lost 0 bases, the J end lost 0 bases, and 9 bases lay between the germline ends. The germline gives CDR1 LGHNA, CDR2 YSLEER. The receptor was isolated from a male donor in good health and CMV-seronegative. Sequencing used PBMCs. The rearrangement uses TRBV4-3 and TRBJ2-1; D is possibly TRBD2 (5 bases). The CDR3 protein is CASSQDYRDSYNEQFF. CDR3 nucleotides: TGCGCCAGCAGCCAAGACTACCGGGACTCCTACAATGAGCAGTTCTTC.